The 21 T cell receptor beta chains given below trace back to one sample, sequenced in a study of cytomegalovirus exposure and HLA in healthy donors. The PCR ran on 60 Vbeta and 13 Jbeta primers. TCRdb's copy holds only in-frame clones and misses some; the assay was immunoSEQ multiplex PCR. There are around 200,000 clones in the sample; roughly three quarters occur only once, and around 1.7% lies in the top ten. The specimen sequenced was PBMCs. The receptor source for this set is a man aged 45-60 years in good health and CMV-seronegative.

V usage is TRBV7-2 and J usage is TRBJ2-3, with 8 bases identical to TRBD2. From germline, CDR1 is SGHTA and CDR2 FQGNSA. This CDR3 comprises 16 residues. V shed 4 bases and J 6 bases; nucleotides not matched to a gene: 12. The DNA of the CDR3 is TGTGCCAGCAGCTCGAGGTGGGCGGGAGGCCGGGATACGCAGTATTTT. Protein sequence: CASSSRWAGGRDTQYF.

The gene calls are TRBV11-3 and TRBJ1-3; D remains ambiguous. V was cut by 1 base and J by 0 bases, with 10 bases left in between. Germline CDR1 and CDR2: SGHNT and YENEEA. CDR3 length equals 16 residues. DNA for the CDR3: TGTGCCAGCAGCTTAGGGCGACTCGACTCTGGAAACACCATATATTTT. Translated, it gives CASSLGRLDSGNTIYF.

The chain recombines TRBV5-4 with TRBJ1-2; TRBD1 agrees at 9 bases. CDR3 length: 15 amino acids. CDR1 is SGHNT, CDR2 YYREEE, per germline (reference sequence). The trim removed 1 base at V and 6 bases at J, leaving 7 bases unmatched. CDR3 sequence (DNA): TGTGCCAGCAGCTTGCCAACAGGGGGCGACAATGGCTACACCTTC. It encodes CASSLPTGGDNGYTF.

This chain's CDR3 is CASSFDRGPNEQFF. The DNA of the CDR3 is TGTGCCAGCAGTTTCGACAGGGGGCCCAATGAGCAGTTCTTC. This sequence joins TRBV6-5 and TRBJ2-1, with TRBD1 matching 10 bases. The junction had 3 bases not matched to a gene; V was cut back by 4 bases and J by 6 bases. This CDR3 comprises 14 residues. The germline V gene encodes CDR1 MNHEY and CDR2 SVGAGI.

Only one count was recorded for this clone. This rearrangement joins TRBV18 to TRBJ2-2, with TRBD1 identical over 7 bases. Per germline, CDR1 KGHSH and CDR2 LQKENI. There are 15 residues in the CDR3. Trimming at V came to 4 bases and at J to 4 bases, leaving 6 bases not matched to a gene. CDR3 nucleotide sequence: TGTGCCAGCTCACTACAGGGGTATGGCACCGGGGAGCTGTTTTTT. This gives the protein CASSLQGYGTGELFF.

V is TRBV10-2 and J is TRBJ1-4, with TRBD1 matching over 7 bases. Germline V gene sequence: CDR1 WSHSY, CDR2 SAAADI. With 4 bases clipped from V and 6 bases from J, the junction kept 8 bases outside the gene matches. The CDR3 consists of 15 residues. The CDR3 bases are TGCGCCAGCAGTGGGAGGGGGCGCGTTGATGAAAAACTGTTTTTT. Its translation: CASSGRGRVDEKLFF.

The gene calls are TRBV28 and TRBJ1-2, with D unresolved. CDR1 is MDHEN, CDR2 SYDVKM, per germline. V was cut by 3 bases and J by 8 bases, with 13 bases left in between. The CDR3 has 13 residues. The CDR3 reads CASSLSGRNGYTF. The CDR3 DNA follows: TGTGCCAGCAGTTTGTCCGGGAGGAACGGCTACACCTTC.

This chain links TRBV27 with TRBJ1-5; unclear D gene. The CDR3 covers 12 residues. CDR1 is MNHEY, CDR2 SMNVEV, per germline (reference sequence). V was shortened by 5 bases and J by 6 bases, with 8 bases between the two germline ends. CDR3 region: CASSQSGQPQHF. The CDR3 DNA reads as TGTGCCAGCAGTCAATCCGGTCAGCCCCAGCATTTT.

The J gene is TRBJ2-5, the V gene TRBV5-1; 12 nucleotides agree with TRBD1. V gave up 4 bases and J gave up 3 bases; unmatched junction bases: 4. This CDR3 region has 15 residues. The germline V gene encodes CDR1 SGHRS and CDR2 YFSETQ. The CDR3 bases are TGCGCCAGCAGCAGGGGGACAGGGGGCGAAGAGACCCAGTACTTC. Translating gives CASSRGTGGEETQYF.

The CDR3 protein is CASSLDPQVYEQYF. The CDR3, as DNA: TGTGCCAGCAGCTTAGATCCGCAGGTCTACGAGCAGTACTTC. The rearrangement uses TRBV11-2 and TRBJ2-7; D is undetermined. CDR3 size: 14 residues. Germline values: CDR1 SGHAT, CDR2 FQNNGV. Trimming removed 0 bases at V and 3 bases at J, with 9 bases between.

This clone came up a few times. This rearrangement joins TRBV7-6 to TRBJ2-5; 12 bases align to TRBD2. The germline gives CDR1 SGHVS, CDR2 FNYEAQ. The CDR3 contains 16 residues. With 4 bases clipped from V and 1 base from J, the junction kept 4 bases outside the gene matches. The CDR3 is CASSSPTSGGQETQYF. In DNA, the CDR3 is TGTGCCAGCAGCTCCCCGACTAGCGGGGGCCAAGAGACCCAGTACTTC. Complete variable domain (other parts from reference TRBV7-6 and TRBJ2-5): GAGVSQSPRYKVTKRGQDVALRCDPISGHVSLYWYRQALGQGPEFLTYFNYEAQQDKSGLPNDRFSAERPEGSISTLTIQRTEQRDSAMYRCASSSPTSGGQETQYFGPGTRLLVL.

The chain combines TRBV27 with TRBJ2-1; D is possibly TRBD1 (6 bases). V dropped 7 bases and J dropped 7 bases, with 11 bases sitting between them. The CDR3 loop spans 12 amino acids. In germline, CDR1 is MNHEY, CDR2 SMNVEV (reference sequence). Here the CDR3 DNA reads TGTGCCAGCAAGGAGAGGGGGAATGAGCAGTTCTTC. Translation: CASKERGNEQFF.

This sequence joins TRBV4-2 and TRBJ1-6; possibly TRBD1 for D (5 bases). Germline assignment: CDR1 LGHNA and CDR2 YNFKEQ. The CDR3 is 16 residues long. V lost 0 bases and J 0 bases, leaving 6 bases between the germline ends. The CDR3 DNA follows: TGTGCCAGCAGCCAAGACACAGGCTCCTATAATTCACCCCTCCACTTT. Amino acid sequence: CASSQDTGSYNSPLHF.

V gene TRBV5-5 combines with J gene TRBJ2-7, with 10 bases aligning to TRBD1. The germline V gene encodes CDR1 SGHKS and CDR2 YYEKEE (reference sequence). The junction had 8 bases not matched to a gene; V was cut back by 4 bases and J by 1 base. The CDR3 length is 16 residues. The DNA for the CDR3 is TGTGCCAGCAGCCCGGCTCCGGGACAGGGGTCCTACGAGCAGTACTTC. It yields the protein CASSPAPGQGSYEQYF.

The chain has TRBV6-5 and TRBJ2-7, with 9 bases fitting TRBD2. The V gene's germline CDR1 is MNHEY and CDR2 SVGAGI. V was clipped by 4 bases and J by 4 bases; unmatched bases: 5. CDR3 length: 14 amino acids. The CDR3 coding sequence is TGTGCCAGCAGTTTTAGCGGGAGTCAGTACGAGCAGTACTTC. Encoded protein: CASSFSGSQYEQYF.

The CDR3 DNA reads TGCGCCAGCACCCCGGACAGGGTGGGTTATGGCTACACCTTC. The encoded protein is CASTPDRVGYGYTF. The chain links TRBV5-1 to TRBJ1-2; TRBD1 matches at 8 bases. The CDR3 consists of 14 residues. Germline CDR1 SGHRS, CDR2 YFSETQ. V lost 6 bases, J lost 5 bases, and 9 bases stayed unmatched. Full variable domain (missing parts from reference TRBV5-1 and TRBJ1-2): KAGVTQTPRYLIKTRGQQVTLSCSPISGHRSVSWYQQTPGQGLQFLFEYFSETQRNKGNFPGRFSGRQFSNSRSEMNVSTLELGDSALYLCASTPDRVGYGYTFGSGTRLTVV.

The chain recombines TRBV7-3 with TRBJ2-1; the D gene is possibly TRBD2 (7 bases). Per germline, CDR1 SGHTA and CDR2 FQGTGA. The CDR3 length is 15 residues. Trimming took off 5 bases at V and 7 bases at J, with 18 bases between the two ends. The CDR3 sequence: CASSPNTGGRNEQFF. The CDR3 nucleotides are TGTGCCAGCAGCCCTAACACCGGGGGGCGAAATGAGCAGTTCTTC.

This rearrangement joins TRBV2 to TRBJ2-7; perhaps TRBD1 as D (5 bases). Between the trimmed V and J ends, which lost 5 bases and 6 bases, there was a span of 14 bases. The CDR3 has 13 amino acids. Germline assignment: CDR1 SNHLY and CDR2 FYNNEI. CDR3 sequence (DNA): TGTGCCAGCAGTAGCTGGGGCCCCACCGAGCAGTACTTC. This translates into CASSSWGPTEQYF.

V usage is TRBV27 and J usage is TRBJ2-5; 11 nucleotides match TRBD1. Trimming at V came to 1 base and at J to 5 bases, leaving 3 bases not matched to a gene. The length of the CDR3 is 15 residues. CDR1 and CDR2 (germline): MNHEY, SMNVEV (reference sequence). CDR3 coding DNA: TGTGCCAGCAGTTTATGGACAGGGGGCTTTGAGACCCAGTACTTC. It codes for CASSLWTGGFETQYF.

The genes are TRBV7-2 and TRBJ1-1, with TRBD1 as a possible D gene (5 bases). The CDR3 contains 14 residues. Per germline, CDR1 SGHTA and CDR2 FQGNSA. V lost 1 base and J lost 4, with 10 bases in between. CDR3 DNA sequence: TGTGCCAGCAGCTTAGACCTGGGGCCCACTGAAGCTTTCTTT. Translated: CASSLDLGPTEAFF.

The V call is TRBV7-2, the J call TRBJ2-1, with 9 bases that match TRBD1. Germline V CDR1 and CDR2: SGHTA, FQGNSA. This CDR3 spans 15 amino acids. The V gene end was trimmed by 7 bases and the J gene end by 7 bases; junction bases not matched to a gene: 11. CDR3 loop: CASTLDRGGLNEQFF. CDR3 bases: TGTGCCAGCACCCTGGACAGGGGAGGGCTGAATGAGCAGTTCTTC.